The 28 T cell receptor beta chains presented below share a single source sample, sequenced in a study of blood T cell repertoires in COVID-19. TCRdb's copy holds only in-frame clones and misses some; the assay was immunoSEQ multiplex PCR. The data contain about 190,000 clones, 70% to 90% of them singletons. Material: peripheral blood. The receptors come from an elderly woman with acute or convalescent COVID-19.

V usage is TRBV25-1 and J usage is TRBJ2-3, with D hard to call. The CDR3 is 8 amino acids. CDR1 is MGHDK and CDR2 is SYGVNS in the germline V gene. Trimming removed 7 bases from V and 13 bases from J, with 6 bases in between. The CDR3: CASNREYF. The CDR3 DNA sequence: TGTGCCAGCAACCGGGAGTATTTT.

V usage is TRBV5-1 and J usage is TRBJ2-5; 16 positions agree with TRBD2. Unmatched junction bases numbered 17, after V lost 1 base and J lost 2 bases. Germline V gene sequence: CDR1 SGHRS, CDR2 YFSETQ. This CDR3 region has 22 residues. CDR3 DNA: TGCGCCAGCAGCTTGTTAGGAGCTCTGATCAGGGGACTAGCGGGAGGGCAAGAGACCCAGTACTTC. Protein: CASSLLGALIRGLAGGQETQYF.

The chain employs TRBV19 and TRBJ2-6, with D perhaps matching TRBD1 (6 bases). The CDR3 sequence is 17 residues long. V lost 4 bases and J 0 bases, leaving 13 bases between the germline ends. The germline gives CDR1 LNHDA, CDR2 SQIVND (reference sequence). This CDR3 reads CASSTAGVYSGANVLTF. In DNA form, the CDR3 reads TGTGCCAGTAGTACGGCAGGGGTCTACTCTGGGGCCAACGTCCTGACTTTC.

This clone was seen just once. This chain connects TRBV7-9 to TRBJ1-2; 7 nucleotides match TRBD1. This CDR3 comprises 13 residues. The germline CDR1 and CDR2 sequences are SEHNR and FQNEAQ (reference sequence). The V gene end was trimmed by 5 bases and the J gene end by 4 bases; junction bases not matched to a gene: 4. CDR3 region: CASSPTGTYGYTF. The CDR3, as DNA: TGTGCCAGCAGCCCGACAGGGACCTATGGCTACACCTTC.

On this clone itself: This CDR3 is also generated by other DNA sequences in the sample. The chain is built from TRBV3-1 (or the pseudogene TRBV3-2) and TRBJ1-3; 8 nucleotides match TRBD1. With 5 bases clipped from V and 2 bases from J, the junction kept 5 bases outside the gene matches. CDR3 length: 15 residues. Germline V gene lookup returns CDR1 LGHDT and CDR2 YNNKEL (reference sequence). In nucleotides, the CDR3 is TGTGCCAGCAGCTTCCGGACAGGGACTGGAAACACCATATATTTT. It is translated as CASSFRTGTGNTIYF.

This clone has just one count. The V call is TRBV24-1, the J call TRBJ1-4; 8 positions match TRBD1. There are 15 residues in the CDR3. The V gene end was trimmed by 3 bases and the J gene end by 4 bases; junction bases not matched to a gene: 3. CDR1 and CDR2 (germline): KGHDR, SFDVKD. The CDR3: CATSDGQGVNEKLFF. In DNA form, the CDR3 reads TGTGCCACCAGTGATGGACAGGGAGTTAATGAAAAACTGTTTTTT.

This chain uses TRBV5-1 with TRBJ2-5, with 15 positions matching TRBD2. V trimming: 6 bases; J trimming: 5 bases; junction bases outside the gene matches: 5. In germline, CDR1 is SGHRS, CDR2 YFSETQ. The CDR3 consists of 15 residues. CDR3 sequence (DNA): TGCGCCAGCACGGGACTAGCGGGAGGTGAGGAGACCCAGTACTTC. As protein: CASTGLAGGEETQYF.

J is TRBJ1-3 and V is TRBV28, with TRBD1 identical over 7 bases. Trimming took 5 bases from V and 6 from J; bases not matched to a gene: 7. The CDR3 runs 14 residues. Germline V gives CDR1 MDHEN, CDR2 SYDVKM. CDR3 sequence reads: CASSIGTALNTIYF. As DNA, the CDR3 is TGTGCCAGCAGTATCGGGACAGCCTTAAACACCATATATTTT.

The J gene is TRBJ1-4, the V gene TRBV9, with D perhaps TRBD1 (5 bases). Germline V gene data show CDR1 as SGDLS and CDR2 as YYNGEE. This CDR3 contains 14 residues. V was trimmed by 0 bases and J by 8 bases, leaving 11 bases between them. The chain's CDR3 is CASSVGQLEEKLFF. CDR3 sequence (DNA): TGTGCCAGCAGCGTAGGACAGCTAGAGGAAAAACTGTTTTTT.

The CDR3 loop reads CASSLGHLGLVVNTEAFF. The CDR3 DNA follows: TGCGCCAGCAGCTTGGGACACCTTGGTTTAGTGGTGAACACTGAAGCTTTCTTT. This sequence joins TRBV5-1 and TRBJ1-1; D ambiguous. V dropped 0 bases and J dropped 0 bases, with 18 bases sitting between them. CDR3 length equals 18 residues. Germline values: CDR1 SGHRS, CDR2 YFSETQ.

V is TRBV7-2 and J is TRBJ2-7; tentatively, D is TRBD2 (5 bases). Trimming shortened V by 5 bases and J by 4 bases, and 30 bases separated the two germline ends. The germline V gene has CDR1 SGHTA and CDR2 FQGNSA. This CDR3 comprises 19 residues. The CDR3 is CASSRHIHPQGSLTYEQYF. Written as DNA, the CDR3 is TGTGCCAGCAGCCGCCATATTCACCCCCAAGGGAGCCTTACTTACGAGCAGTACTTC.

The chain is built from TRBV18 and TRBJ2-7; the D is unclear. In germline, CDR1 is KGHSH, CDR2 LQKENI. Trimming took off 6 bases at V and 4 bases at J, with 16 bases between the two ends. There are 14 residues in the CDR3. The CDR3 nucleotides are TGTGCCAGCTCGCCTAACAGAGTTCGATACGAGCAGTACTTC. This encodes CASSPNRVRYEQYF.

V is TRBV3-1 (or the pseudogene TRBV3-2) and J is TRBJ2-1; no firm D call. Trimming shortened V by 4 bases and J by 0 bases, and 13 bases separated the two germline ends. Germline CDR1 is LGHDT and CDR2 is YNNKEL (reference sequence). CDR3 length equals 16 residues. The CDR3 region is CASSLSERLSYNEQFF. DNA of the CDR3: TGTGCCAGCAGCCTCTCTGAGCGCCTCTCCTACAATGAGCAGTTCTTC.

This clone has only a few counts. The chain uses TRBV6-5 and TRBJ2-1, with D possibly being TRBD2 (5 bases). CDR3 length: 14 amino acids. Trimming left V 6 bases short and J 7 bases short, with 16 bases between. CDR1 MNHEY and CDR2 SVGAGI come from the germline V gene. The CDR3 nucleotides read TGTGCCAGCAGACGAGCGAGGGTTTTGAATGAGCAGTTCTTC. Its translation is CASRRARVLNEQFF.

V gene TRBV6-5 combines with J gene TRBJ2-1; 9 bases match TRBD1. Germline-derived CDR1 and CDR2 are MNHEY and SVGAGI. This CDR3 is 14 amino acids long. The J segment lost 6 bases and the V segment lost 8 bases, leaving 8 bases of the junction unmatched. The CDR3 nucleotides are TGTGCCAGCTGCGAGACAGGGGGAGTCAATGAGCAGTTCTTC. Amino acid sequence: CASCETGGVNEQFF.

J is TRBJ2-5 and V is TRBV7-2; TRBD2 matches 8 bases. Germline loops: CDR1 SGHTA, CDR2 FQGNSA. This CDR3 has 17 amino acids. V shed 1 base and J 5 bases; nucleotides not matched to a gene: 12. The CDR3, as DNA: TGTGCCAGCAGCTTAGGGGGACTAGGTGGGGGTCAGGAGACCCAGTACTTC. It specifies CASSLGGLGGGQETQYF.

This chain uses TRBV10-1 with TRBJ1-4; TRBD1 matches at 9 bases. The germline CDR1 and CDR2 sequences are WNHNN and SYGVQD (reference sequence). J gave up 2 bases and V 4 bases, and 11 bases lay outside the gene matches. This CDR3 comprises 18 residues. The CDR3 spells CASSGRTGAFSTNEKLFF. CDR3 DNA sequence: TGCGCCAGCAGTGGAAGGACAGGGGCGTTTTCTACTAATGAAAAACTGTTTTTT.

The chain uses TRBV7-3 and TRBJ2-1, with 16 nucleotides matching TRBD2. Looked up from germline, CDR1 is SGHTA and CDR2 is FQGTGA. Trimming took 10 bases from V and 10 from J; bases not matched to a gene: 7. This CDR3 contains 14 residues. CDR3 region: CATGTSGRAGEQFF. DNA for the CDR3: TGTGCCACCGGGACTAGCGGGAGGGCTGGGGAGCAGTTCTTC.

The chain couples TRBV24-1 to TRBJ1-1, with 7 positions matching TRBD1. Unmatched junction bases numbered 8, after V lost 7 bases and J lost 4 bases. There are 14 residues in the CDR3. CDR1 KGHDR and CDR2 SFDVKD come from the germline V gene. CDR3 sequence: CATSPPGGSTEAFF. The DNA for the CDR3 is TGTGCCACCAGCCCCCCAGGGGGGAGCACTGAAGCTTTCTTT.

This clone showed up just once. CDR3 region: CASSQGRREGPYNEQFF. The CDR3 DNA reads TGTGCCAGCAGCCAGGGGCGGCGGGAGGGCCCCTACAATGAGCAGTTCTTC. The V and J genes are TRBV7-2 and TRBJ2-1; 9 bases match TRBD2. V was pared by 5 bases and J by 2 bases, with 10 bases of the junction left unmatched. This CDR3 comprises 17 residues. CDR1 is SGHTA, CDR2 FQGNSA, per germline.

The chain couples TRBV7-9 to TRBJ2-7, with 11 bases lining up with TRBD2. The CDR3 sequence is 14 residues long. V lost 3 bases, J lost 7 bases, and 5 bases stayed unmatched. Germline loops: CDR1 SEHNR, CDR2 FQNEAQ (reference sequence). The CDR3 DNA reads TGTGCCAGCAGCTTTATAGCGGGAGGGAGGGAGCAGTACTTC. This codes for CASSFIAGGREQYF.

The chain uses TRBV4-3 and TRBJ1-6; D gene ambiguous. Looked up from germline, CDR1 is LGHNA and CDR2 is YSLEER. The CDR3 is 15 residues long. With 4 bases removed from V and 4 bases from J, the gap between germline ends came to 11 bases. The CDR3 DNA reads TGCGCCAGCAGCCCTAGACGGATTTATAATTCACCCCTCCACTTT. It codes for CASSPRRIYNSPLHF.

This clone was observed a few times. The CDR3 region is CASSLTGTPDTEAFF. CDR3 sequence (DNA): TGCGCCAGCAGCCTAACCGGGACACCCGACACTGAAGCTTTCTTT. The rearrangement links TRBV4-1 to TRBJ1-1, with D possibly matching TRBD1 (6 bases). In germline, CDR1 is MGHRA, CDR2 YSYEKL. Trimming removed 4 bases from V and 3 bases from J, with 15 bases in between. This CDR3 has 15 residues.

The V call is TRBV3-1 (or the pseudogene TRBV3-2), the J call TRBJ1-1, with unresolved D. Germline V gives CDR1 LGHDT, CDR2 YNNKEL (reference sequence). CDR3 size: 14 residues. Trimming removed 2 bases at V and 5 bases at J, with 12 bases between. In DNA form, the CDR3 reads TGTGCCAGCAGCCAAATGCCCGGAGGGACTGAAGCTTTCTTT. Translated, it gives CASSQMPGGTEAFF.

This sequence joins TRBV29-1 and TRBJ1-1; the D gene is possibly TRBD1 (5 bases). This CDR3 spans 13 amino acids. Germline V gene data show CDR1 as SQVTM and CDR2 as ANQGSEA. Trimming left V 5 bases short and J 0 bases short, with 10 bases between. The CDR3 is CSVRTDMNTEAFF. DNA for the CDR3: TGCAGCGTTCGGACGGACATGAACACTGAAGCTTTCTTT.

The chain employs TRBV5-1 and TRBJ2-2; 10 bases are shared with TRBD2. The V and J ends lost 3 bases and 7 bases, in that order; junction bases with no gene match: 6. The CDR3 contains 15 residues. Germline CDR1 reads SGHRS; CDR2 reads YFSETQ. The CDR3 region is CASSYLAGVFGELFF. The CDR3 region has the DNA TGCGCCAGCAGCTACCTAGCGGGAGTATTCGGGGAGCTGTTTTTT.

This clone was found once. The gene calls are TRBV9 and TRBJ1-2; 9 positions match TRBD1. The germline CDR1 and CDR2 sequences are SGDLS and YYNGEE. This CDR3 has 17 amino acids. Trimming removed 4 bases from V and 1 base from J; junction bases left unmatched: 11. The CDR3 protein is CASSFTLGGQGNYGYTF. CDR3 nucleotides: TGTGCCAGCAGCTTTACATTGGGGGGACAGGGTAACTATGGCTACACCTTC.

This CDR3 is CASSSDRGNSPLHF. The CDR3 coding sequence is TGCGCCAGCAGCTCGGACAGGGGGAATTCACCCCTCCACTTT. The chain links TRBV5-1 to TRBJ1-6, with TRBD1 matching 10 bases. Germline lookup yields CDR1 SGHRS and CDR2 YFSETQ. The CDR3 length is 14 residues. The V and J ends lost 3 bases and 7 bases, in that order; junction bases with no gene match: 1.